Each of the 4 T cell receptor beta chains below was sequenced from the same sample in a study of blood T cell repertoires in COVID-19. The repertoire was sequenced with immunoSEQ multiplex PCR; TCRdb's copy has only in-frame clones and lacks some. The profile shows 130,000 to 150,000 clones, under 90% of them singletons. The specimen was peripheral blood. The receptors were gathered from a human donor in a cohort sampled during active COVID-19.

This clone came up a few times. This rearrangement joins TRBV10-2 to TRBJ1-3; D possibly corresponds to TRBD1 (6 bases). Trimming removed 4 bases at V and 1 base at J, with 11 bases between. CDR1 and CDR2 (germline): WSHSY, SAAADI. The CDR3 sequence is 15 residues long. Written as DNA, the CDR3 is TGCGCCAGCAGTGGATTACAGGGATCTGGAAACACCATATATTTT. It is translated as CASSGLQGSGNTIYF.

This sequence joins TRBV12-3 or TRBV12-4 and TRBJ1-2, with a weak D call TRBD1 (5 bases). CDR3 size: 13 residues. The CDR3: CATARGFRYGYTF. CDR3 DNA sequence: TGTGCAACAGCGCGGGGGTTTAGGTATGGCTACACCTTC.

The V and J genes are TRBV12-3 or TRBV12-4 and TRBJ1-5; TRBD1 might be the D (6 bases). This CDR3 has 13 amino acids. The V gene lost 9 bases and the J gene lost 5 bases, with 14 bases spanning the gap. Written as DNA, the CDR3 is TGTGCCAGTAGAAGGGGGGGGGATCAGCCCCAGCATTTT. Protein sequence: CASRRGGDQPQHF.

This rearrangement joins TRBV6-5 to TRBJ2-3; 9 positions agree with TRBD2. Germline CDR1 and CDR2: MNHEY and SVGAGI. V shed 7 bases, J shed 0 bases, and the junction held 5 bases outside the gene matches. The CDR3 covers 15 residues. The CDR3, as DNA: TGTGCCAGCAAATTGACTAGCGGTAGCACAGATACGCAGTATTTT. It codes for CASKLTSGSTDTQYF.